This T cell receptor beta chain was captured by sequencing in a study of T cell changes during pregnancy in multiple sclerosis. Germline CDR1 ENHRY, CDR2 SYGVKD. Unmatched junction bases numbered 11, after V lost 9 bases and J lost 1 base. This CDR3 contains 15 residues. Method: immunoSEQ multiplex PCR; TCRdb's copy keeps in-frame clones and lacks some. The sample has 58,000 or so clones, around 91% seen once. Material: peripheral blood, obtained after pregnancy. This sequence was found in a female donor with multiple sclerosis, enrolled in a pregnancy study. The J gene is TRBJ1-2, the V gene TRBV10-3; 7 positions agree with TRBD1. Here the CDR3 reads CAIGDPGQNNYGYTF. As DNA, the CDR3 is TGTGCCATTGGGGATCCGGGACAGAATAACTATGGCTACACCTTC.